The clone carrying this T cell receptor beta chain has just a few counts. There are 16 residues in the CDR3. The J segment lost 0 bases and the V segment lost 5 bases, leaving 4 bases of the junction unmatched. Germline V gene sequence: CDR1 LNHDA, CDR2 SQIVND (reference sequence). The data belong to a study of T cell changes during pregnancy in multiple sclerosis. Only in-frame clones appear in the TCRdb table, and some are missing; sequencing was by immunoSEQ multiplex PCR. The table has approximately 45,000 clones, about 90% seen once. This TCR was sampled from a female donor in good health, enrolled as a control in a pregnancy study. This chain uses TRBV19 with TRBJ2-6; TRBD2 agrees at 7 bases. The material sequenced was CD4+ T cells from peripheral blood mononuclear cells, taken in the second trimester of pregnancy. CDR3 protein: CASSHGGGSGANVLTF. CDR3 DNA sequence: TGTGCCAGTAGTCACGGCGGGGGCTCTGGGGCCAACGTCCTGACTTTC.